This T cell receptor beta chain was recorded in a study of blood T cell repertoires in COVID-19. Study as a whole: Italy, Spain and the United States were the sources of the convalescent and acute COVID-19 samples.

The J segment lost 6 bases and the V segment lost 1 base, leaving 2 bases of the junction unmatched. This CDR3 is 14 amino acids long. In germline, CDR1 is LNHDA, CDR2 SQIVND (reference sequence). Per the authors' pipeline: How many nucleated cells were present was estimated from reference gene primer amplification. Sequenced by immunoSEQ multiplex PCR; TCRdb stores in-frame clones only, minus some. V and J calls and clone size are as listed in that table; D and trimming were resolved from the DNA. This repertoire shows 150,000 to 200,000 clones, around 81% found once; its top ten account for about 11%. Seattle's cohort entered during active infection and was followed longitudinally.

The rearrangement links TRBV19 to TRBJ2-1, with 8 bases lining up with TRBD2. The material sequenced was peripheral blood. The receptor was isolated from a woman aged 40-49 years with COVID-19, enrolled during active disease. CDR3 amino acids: CASSIAGGPNEQFF. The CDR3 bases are TGTGCCAGTAGTATAGCGGGAGGGCCCAATGAGCAGTTCTTC.